This T cell receptor (beta chain) was found in a study of shared clonotypes between healthy human individuals. Turning to the study itself: The cohort had a couple of women and three men, ages 18 to 49.

As regards this clone: Its antigen is not known.

TCRdb's copy holds only in-frame clones and misses some; the assay was immunoSEQ multiplex PCR. The sample carries 1.5 million to 2.5 million clones, about 95% recorded once. CD45RO negativity and positive selection for CCR7 defined naive CD8 cells, a population that excluded terminally differentiated effector memory CD45RA+ cells. Germline values: CDR1 SGHVS, CDR2 FQNEAQ. V gave up 1 base and J gave up 3 bases; unmatched junction bases: 7. The CDR3 is 16 residues long. Study results and limitations: Some naive CD4 clonotypes, around 4.7%, turned up in common across a handful of donors. Relative to their counterparts shared across all four donors, non-shared clonotypes exhibited diminished generation probabilities.

This chain connects TRBV7-8 to TRBJ2-7; 9 nucleotides align to TRBD1. The sequenced material came from naive CD8+ T cells sorted from blood. This clonotype originated in a man younger than 35 in good health. The CDR3 DNA sequence: TGTGCCAGCAGCTTAGTTTCCTGGGACAGGGACTACGAGCAGTACTTC. It is translated as CASSLVSWDRDYEQYF. The full variable domain, with the rest looked up from reference TRBV7-8 and TRBJ2-7, is GAGVSQSPRYKVAKRGQDVALRCDPISGHVSLFWYQQALGQGPEFLTYFQNEAQLDKSGLPSDRFFAERPEGSVSTLKIQRTQQEDSAVYLCASSLVSWDRDYEQYFGPGTRLTVT.